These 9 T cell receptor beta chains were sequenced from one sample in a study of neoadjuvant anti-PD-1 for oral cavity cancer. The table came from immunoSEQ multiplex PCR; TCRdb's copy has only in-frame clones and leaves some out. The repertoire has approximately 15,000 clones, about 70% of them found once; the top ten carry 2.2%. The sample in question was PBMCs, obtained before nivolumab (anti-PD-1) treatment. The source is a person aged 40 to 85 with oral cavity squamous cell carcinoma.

The CDR3 DNA sequence: TGTGCCAGCAGCGTAGTTCAGGTGAACACCGGGGAGCTGTTTTTT. As protein: CASSVVQVNTGELFF. The chain employs TRBV9 and TRBJ2-2; no clear D gene. Trimming removed 0 bases from V and 1 base from J, with 7 bases in between. Germline V gene data show CDR1 as SGDLS and CDR2 as YYNGEE. The CDR3 spans 15 residues. Complete variable domain (other parts from reference TRBV9 and TRBJ2-2): DSGVTQTPKHLITATGQRVTLRCSPRSGDLSVYWYQQSLDQGLQFLIQYYNGEERAKGNILERFSAQQFPDLHSELNLSSLELGDSALYFCASSVVQVNTGELFFGEGSRLTVL.

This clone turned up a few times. The CDR3 DNA is TGTGCCAGCAGCCCGGTCGGGGATTTTGGGAATGGCTACACCTTC. Translating gives CASSPVGDFGNGYTF. The genes are TRBV5-6 and TRBJ1-2; D remains ambiguous. The CDR3 is 15 amino acids. The ends were cut back, 4 bases at V and 6 bases at J, with 19 bases in the middle. Looked up from germline, CDR1 is SGHDT and CDR2 is YYEEEE.

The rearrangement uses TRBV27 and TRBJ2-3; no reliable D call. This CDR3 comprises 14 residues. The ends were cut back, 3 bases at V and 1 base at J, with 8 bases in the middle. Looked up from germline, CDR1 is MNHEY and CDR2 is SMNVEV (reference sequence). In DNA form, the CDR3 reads TGTGCCAGCAGTTTTATCATGGGCACAGATACGCAGTATTTT. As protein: CASSFIMGTDTQYF.

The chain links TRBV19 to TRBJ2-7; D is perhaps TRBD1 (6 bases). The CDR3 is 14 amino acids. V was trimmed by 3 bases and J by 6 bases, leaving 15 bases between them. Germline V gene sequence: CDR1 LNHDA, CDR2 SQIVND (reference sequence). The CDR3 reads CASSIPNRVGEQYF. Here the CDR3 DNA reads TGTGCCAGTAGTATCCCCAACAGGGTGGGCGAGCAGTACTTC.

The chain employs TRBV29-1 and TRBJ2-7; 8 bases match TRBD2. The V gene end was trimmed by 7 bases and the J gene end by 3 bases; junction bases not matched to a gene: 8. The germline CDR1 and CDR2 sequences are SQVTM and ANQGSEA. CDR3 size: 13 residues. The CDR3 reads CSAGTSRSYEQYF. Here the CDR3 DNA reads TGCAGCGCCGGGACTAGTCGGAGCTACGAGCAGTACTTC.

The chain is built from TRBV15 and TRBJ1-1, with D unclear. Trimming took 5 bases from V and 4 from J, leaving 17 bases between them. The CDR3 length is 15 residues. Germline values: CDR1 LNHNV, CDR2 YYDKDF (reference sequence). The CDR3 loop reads CATSPSDSPSTEAFF. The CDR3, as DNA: TGTGCCACCAGCCCTAGCGACTCCCCATCCACTGAAGCTTTCTTT. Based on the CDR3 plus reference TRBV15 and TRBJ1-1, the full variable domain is DAMVIQNPRYQVTQFGKPVTLSCSQTLNHNVMYWYQQKSSQAPKLLFHYYDKDFNNEADTPDNFQSRRPNTSFCFLDIRSPGLGDTAMYLCATSPSDSPSTEAFFGQGTRLTVV.

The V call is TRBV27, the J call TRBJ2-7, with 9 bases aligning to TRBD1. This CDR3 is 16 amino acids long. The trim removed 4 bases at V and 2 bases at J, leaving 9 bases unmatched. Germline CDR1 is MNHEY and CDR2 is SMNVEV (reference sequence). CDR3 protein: CASSSITGTGTYEQYF. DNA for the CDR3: TGTGCCAGCAGTTCCATAACCGGGACAGGGACCTACGAGCAGTACTTC.

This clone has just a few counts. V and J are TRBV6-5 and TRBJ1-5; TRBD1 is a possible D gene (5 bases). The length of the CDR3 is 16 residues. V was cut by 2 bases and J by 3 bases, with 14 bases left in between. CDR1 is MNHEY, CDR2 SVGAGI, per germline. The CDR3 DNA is TGTGCCAGCAGTTACCCCGGGACGCCCAACAATCAGCCCCAGCATTTT. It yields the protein CASSYPGTPNNQPQHF.

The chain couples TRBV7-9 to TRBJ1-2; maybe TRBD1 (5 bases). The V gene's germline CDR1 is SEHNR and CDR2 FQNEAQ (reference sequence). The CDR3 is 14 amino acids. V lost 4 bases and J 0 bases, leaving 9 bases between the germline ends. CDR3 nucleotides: TGTGCCAGCAGCTCCCGACAGACTAACTATGGCTACACCTTC. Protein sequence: CASSSRQTNYGYTF.